The 23 T cell receptor beta chains below all came from one sample that was sequenced in a study of blood T cells in healthy people across ages (dated by TCRdb to the mid-2010s). The method behind the library was 5' RACE. TCRdb records Illumina HiSeq 2500 as the sequencer. A second PCR of roughly 6 to 12 cycles was run with a J-beta primer mix and a sample-barcoded 5' primer. The public reads were quality trimmed at Q25 with fastp and then assembled into clones with MiXCR by TCRdb, keeping productive beta chains. Rows are unified per CDR3 protein, each entry keeping the most common DNA and genes. Recorded for this sample are fewer than 1,200,000 distinct CDR3 sequences; about 23% of them occurred a single time. Approximately 0.75% of the sample is taken by the ten largest. These data also featured in a second study, about T cells of mothers and their children.

The material sequenced was blood. These receptors all stem from a girl between 2 and 10 years old in good health.

The genes are TRBV4-3 and TRBJ1-1; D uncertain. Looked up from germline, CDR1 is LGHNA and CDR2 is YSLEER. V was cut by 3 bases and J by 8 bases, with 16 bases left in between. The CDR3 spans 14 residues. CDR3 coding DNA: TGCGCCAGCAGCCAGGCCGCCGGGCTTCCAGAAGCTTTCTTT. Translated, it gives CASSQAAGLPEAFF.

The rearrangement joins TRBV3-1 to TRBJ2-4; D gene unclear. The CDR3 is 14 amino acids. The germline CDR1 and CDR2 sequences are LGHDT and YNNKEL (reference sequence). Trimming removed 5 bases at V and 5 bases at J, with 13 bases between. The CDR3 DNA sequence: TGTGCCAGCAGCTCTCAGTTGGGCCAAAACATTCAGTACTTC. This encodes CASSSQLGQNIQYF.

The chain has TRBV7-3 and TRBJ2-1, with 8 bases lining up with TRBD2. The trim removed 6 bases at V and 7 bases at J, leaving 5 bases unmatched. Germline CDR1 SGHTA, CDR2 FQGTGA. This CDR3 contains 13 residues. The CDR3 is CASSSSGGNEQFF. As DNA, the CDR3 is TGTGCCAGCAGTTCCAGCGGGGGTAATGAGCAGTTCTTC.

The table lists this clonotype with a few counts. The chain couples TRBV4-1 to TRBJ2-3; maybe TRBD2 (5 bases). Germline CDR1 and CDR2: MGHRA and YSYEKL. This CDR3 has 14 amino acids. V was cut by 4 bases and J by 2 bases, with 10 bases left in between. CDR3: CASSPAEDTDTQYF. Written as DNA, the CDR3 is TGCGCCAGCAGCCCAGCGGAAGACACAGATACGCAGTATTTT.

The V gene is TRBV12-3 or TRBV12-4, the J gene TRBJ2-1, with D unresolved. The end of the DNA is better explained by TRBJ2-5, so the J call may be wrong. This CDR3 is built from 12 residues. This CDR3 is CASSPSRVTQYF. As DNA, the CDR3 is TGTGCCAGCAGCCCTAGTCGGGTGACCCAGTACTTC.

Turning to this clonotype: Since no conserved phenylalanine or tryptophan closes the CDR3, a read error is the likely cause. This chain uses TRBV2 with TRBJ2-5; 9 bases are a match to TRBD2. Germline V gene data show CDR1 as SNHLY and CDR2 as FYNNEI. The CDR3 totals 14 residues. Trimming cost V 8 bases and J 0 bases; bases outside gene matches: 4. This CDR3 reads CASDSGGYQETQYL. The CDR3 DNA follows: TGTGCCAGCGACAGCGGGGGGTACCAAGAGACCCAGTACCTC.

CDR3 sequence (DNA): TGTGCCAGCAGTCCACTAGGCGGCGACCCCAATGAGCAGTTCTTC. Translated, it gives CASSPLGGDPNEQFF. The chain joins TRBV28 to TRBJ2-1; D is possibly TRBD2 (5 bases). This CDR3 comprises 15 residues. In germline, CDR1 is MDHEN, CDR2 SYDVKM. Trimming took 5 bases from V and 6 from J, leaving 17 bases between them.

The chain employs TRBV4-2 and TRBJ2-7, with D maybe TRBD2 (6 bases). Trimming took off 1 base at V and 2 bases at J, with 18 bases between the two ends. The CDR3 runs to 17 residues. Per germline, CDR1 LGHNA and CDR2 YNFKEQ. CDR3 nucleotide sequence: TGTGCCAGCAGCCAAGTTATGGGACTGGCTTCCCCCTACGAGCAGTACTTC. Translated: CASSQVMGLASPYEQYF.

The J gene is TRBJ2-7, the V gene TRBV5-5; the D gene could be TRBD1 or TRBD2 (5 bases each). V lost 6 bases to trimming and J lost 2 bases, with 18 bases between them. CDR1 is SGHKS, CDR2 YYEKEE, per germline (reference sequence). The CDR3 is made up of 15 amino acids. The CDR3 DNA reads as TGTGCCAGCAACCACATCCGGGACGGCCCCTACGAGCAGTACTTC. This translates into CASNHIRDGPYEQYF.

The J gene is TRBJ1-3, the V gene TRBV4-1; 7 nucleotides line up with TRBD1. Germline CDR1 reads MGHRA; CDR2 reads YSYEKL. Trimming cost V 4 bases and J 6 bases; bases outside gene matches: 6. The CDR3 runs 14 residues. CDR3 in DNA: TGCGCCAGCAGCCGGGACAGTACCGTAAACACCATATATTTT. Translating it yields CASSRDSTVNTIYF.

This clonotype is a singleton in its sample. DNA of the CDR3: TGCGCCAGCAGCTTGGCCGATGGGATCGCTGAAGCTTTCTTT. Translation gives CASSLADGIAEAFF. The genes are TRBV5-1 and TRBJ1-1; D ambiguous. The germline gives CDR1 SGHRS, CDR2 YFSETQ. This CDR3 comprises 14 residues. The germline V and J ends were trimmed by 0 bases and 6 bases, with 12 bases remaining between them.

Worth noting for this clonotype: This sequence may be a read error, since a much larger clone differs from it by one base. This chain uses TRBV7-2 with TRBJ1-2, with D hard to call. The CDR3 extends over 13 amino acids. Germline CDR1 SGHTA, CDR2 FQGNSA. The chain's CDR3 is CARSPDTNYGYTF. CDR3 in DNA: TGTGCCCGCAGCCCCGACACCAACTATGGCTACACCTTC.

The chain is built from TRBV7-9 and TRBJ1-3; D is ambiguous. The V end lost 11 bases, the J end lost 3 bases, and 11 bases lay between the germline ends. Germline CDR1 is SEHNR and CDR2 is FQNEAQ (reference sequence). CDR3 length: 12 residues. The CDR3 spells CAGEGGGNTIYF. The DNA for the CDR3 is TGTGCCGGTGAAGGTGGTGGAAACACCATATATTTT. The full variable domain, with the rest looked up from reference TRBV7-9 and TRBJ1-3, is DTGVSQNPRHKITKRGQNVTFRCDPISEHNRLYWYRQTLGQGPEFLTYFQNEAQLEKSRLLSDRFSAERPKGSFSTLEIQRTEQGDSAMYLCAGEGGGNTIYFGEGSWLTVV.

A word on this clonotype: This is likely a read error, given that the CDR3 carries no conserved phenylalanine or tryptophan at its end. The V gene is TRBV7-2, the J gene TRBJ2-5, with TRBD1 identical over 7 bases. The CDR3 covers 14 residues. Trimming at V came to 5 bases and at J to 4 bases, leaving 7 bases not matched to a gene. CDR1 is SGHTA, CDR2 FQGNSA, per germline. The CDR3, as DNA: TGTGCCAGCAGCCCAGAGACAGGGTTAGAGACCCAGTACGTC. Translated: CASSPETGLETQYV.

V is TRBV7-3 and J is TRBJ2-1; 7 nucleotides align to TRBD2. Looked up from germline, CDR1 is SGHTA and CDR2 is FQGTGA. Unmatched junction bases numbered 8, after V lost 5 bases and J lost 1 base. The CDR3 contains 16 residues. The CDR3 nucleotides are TGTGCCAGCAGCCCGGTAGCGGGCTATTCCTACAATGAGCAGTTCTTC. This gives the protein CASSPVAGYSYNEQFF.

The sample holds a few counts of this clonotype. The junction does not match germline at one end; this may be a read error. The chain uses TRBV7-9 and TRBJ1-1; D is possibly TRBD1 (5 bases). The CDR3 sequence is 12 residues long. Germline CDR1 is SEHNR and CDR2 is FQNEAQ (reference sequence). The CDR3 sequence is CASSRRQSEASF. In nucleotides, the CDR3 is TGTGCCAGCAGCCGACGACAGTCAGAGGCTTCCTTT.

Only a few counts were recorded for this clonotype. The genes are TRBV14 and TRBJ2-4, with TRBD1 as a possible D gene (5 bases). The CDR3 runs to 13 residues. Germline CDR1 and CDR2: SGHDN and FVKESK. V gave up 2 bases and J gave up 10 bases, with 12 bases separating them. CDR3: CASSQPGAIIQYF. The CDR3 nucleotides are TGTGCCAGCAGCCAACCTGGGGCTATAATTCAGTACTTC.

The chain employs TRBV6-2 or TRBV6-3 and TRBJ1-4; a possible D gene is TRBD1 (5 bases). The length of the CDR3 is 15 residues. Germline V lookup: CDR1 MNHEY, CDR2 SVGEGT. V lost 5 bases, J lost 8 bases, and 18 bases lay in between. The CDR3 protein is CASSRGTQEWEKLFF. CDR3 sequence (DNA): TGTGCCAGCAGTCGCGGAACACAGGAATGGGAAAAACTGTTTTTT.

The chain joins TRBV5-1 to TRBJ1-2; 8 bases are shared with TRBD1. Germline CDR1 and CDR2: SGHRS and YFSETQ. Trimming cost V 0 bases and J 3 bases; bases outside gene matches: 4. The CDR3 covers 15 residues. The CDR3 sequence is CASSLGTGIDYGYTF. The CDR3 DNA sequence: TGCGCCAGCAGCTTGGGGACAGGGATCGACTATGGCTACACCTTC.

This sequence joins TRBV16 and TRBJ1-4, with D perhaps TRBD1 (5 bases). This CDR3 contains 17 residues. CDR1 is KGHSY, CDR2 FQNENV, per germline. The V gene lost 2 bases and the J gene lost 4 bases, with 17 bases spanning the gap. Written as DNA, the CDR3 is TGTGCCAGCAGCCAACGAGTCATTGGGGCCCTTAATGAAAAACTGTTTTTT. It encodes CASSQRVIGALNEKLFF.

The V gene is TRBV2, the J gene TRBJ2-7; perhaps D is TRBD1 or TRBD2 (5 bases each). V was shortened by 6 bases and J by 2 bases, with 14 bases between the two germline ends. Germline CDR1 and CDR2: SNHLY and FYNNEI. The CDR3 covers 14 residues. CDR3 in amino acids: CASRDPREPYEQYF. The CDR3 DNA reads as TGTGCCAGCAGGGATCCCAGGGAGCCCTACGAGCAGTACTTC.

The chain employs TRBV20-1 and TRBJ1-2, with 7 bases lining up with TRBD1. The CDR3 runs 13 residues. Trimming at V came to 3 bases and at J to 5 bases, leaving 6 bases not matched to a gene. Germline assignment: CDR1 DFQATT and CDR2 SNEGSKA (reference sequence). The CDR3 sequence: CSASDRVDYGYTF. The CDR3, as DNA: TGCAGTGCTAGTGACAGGGTGGATTATGGCTACACCTTC.

This clonotype turned up a few times. This chain links TRBV12-3 or TRBV12-4 with TRBJ2-7, with 8 nucleotides matching TRBD1. Losses at the gene ends were 5 bases for V and 6 bases for J; bases not matched to a gene: 27. The CDR3 spans 20 residues. CDR3 sequence reads: CASSQKTGAKPFFSYCEQYF. Here the CDR3 DNA reads TGTGCCAGCAGTCAGAAGACAGGGGCGAAACCTTTCTTCTCTTACTGCGAGCAGTACTTC.